This TCR beta chain was obtained from a study of cytomegalovirus exposure and HLA in healthy donors (dated by TCRdb to about 2017). For the wider study: According to an earlier analysis of a few hundred of the donors, roughly 180 million T cells yielded some 110 million unique TCR beta sequences and about 300 Gb of sequence data. Around 330 gigabases of sequencing data and around 85 million unique TCR sequences made up an early release that covered under 750 HLA-typed donors. Of the 398 genotyped donors, approximately 81% were placed in the genetic ancestry cluster associated with self-reported Caucasian donors. The study aimed to test whether signatures of past pathogen exposure could be identified by cataloging public T cell receptors. The study used immunosequencing to profile the T cell repertoires of approximately 640 subjects and linked those repertoires to cytomegalovirus serostatus. In addition to the first cohort of 650 to 800 subjects, a separate validation cohort of some 120 different subjects was used. High-throughput TCR immunosequencing, statistical association of individual TCRs with disease status, and machine learning were combined to predict cytomegalovirus infection status. In a later analysis, previously published TCR beta repertoires from 600 to 850 donors were re-analyzed and high-resolution HLA genotyping was added so that TCR occurrence patterns could be studied. Rather than using new phenotypic data, the later analysis identified candidate immune exposures from TCR beta sequences and from how often those sequences occurred across donors. An earlier analysis of several hundred of the donors applied high-throughput TCR beta sequencing to assess whether each TCR beta V gene segment acted as functional or pseudogenic. Donor age, sex, ethnicity and CMV serostatus were compiled alongside the repertoire data. Genome-wide SNP genotypes for about 65% of the 666 donors were used in a later genetic analysis, which treated that subset as a discovery cohort. Every discovery cohort repertoire had been produced on one sequencing platform. Class I and class II HLA loci were covered by the typing at four-digit resolution. Typing coverage varied by locus: about 629-640 donors for A, B, C, DRB1 and DQB1; about 520 for DQA1; some 610 for DPA1; approximately 490 for DPB1. Roughly 5 DR-DQ haplotypes were handled as single units for association and clustering, since linkage in the cohort was strong. Among 300 to 500 genotyped donors of the cohort, an average of approximately 200,000 unique TCR beta nucleotide sequences was sequenced per donor, of which about 19% were non-productive. Paper-wide results and their limitations: Because HLA typing was unavailable for some donors at each locus, only the typed subset was used in association tests. CMV serostatus was the only immune exposure information available for the cohort. A later analysis found that most CMV-associated TCR beta chains appeared HLA-restricted, with HLA associations seemingly driven largely by CMV exposure. Because counts were too low, some 16 rarely observed V segments, including chromosome 9 orphons, were excluded from the earlier analysis of under 650 of the donors. Most TCR sequences were seen in very few donors, while some public TCRs were found in many individuals. Linkage disequilibrium might explain the correlated functional status among segregating V segments, but an unknown experimental factor could not be excluded. The study listed 150 to 200 TCR beta chains as associated with cytomegalovirus. V-gene and J-gene trimming of TCR beta chains was associated with a missense DCLRE1C variant in a later genetic analysis, and the association was replicated in an independent cohort. A further reported finding was that TCR beta sequences accurately predicted the HLA-A and HLA-B alleles for most subjects in the first cohort. A group of highly shared sequence variants was considered likely to be a technical artifact of the sequencing pipeline. A few of the identified cytomegalovirus-associated TCR beta chains were confirmed in vitro to be specific for cytomegalovirus antigens. The cohort was sequenced for TCR beta chains only, and without alpha or paired-chain data the features that could be detected were limited. Specific HLA alleles were associated with more than 15,000 TCR beta sequences at a false discovery rate of 0.05 in a later analysis. In both the original and validation cohorts, the classifier was reported to diagnose cytomegalovirus status with high specificity and sensitivity. Some IMGT-functional V segments, including TRBV6-2 and TRBV6-3, could not be told apart with the 87-base-pair reads, so those segments were excluded. In an earlier analysis of about 540 of the donors, most TCR beta V segments were observed in productive rearrangements about 87% or about 30% of the time, broadly matching IMGT annotations. In a later analysis, the rate of TCR association differed among HLA loci, with DRB1 alleles having the most associated TCRs and HLA-C alleles having the fewest. According to a later analysis, parvovirus B19, influenza, CMV and Epstein-Barr virus appeared linked to several top co-occurrence clusters. According to a later genetic analysis, donors in an Asian-associated ancestry cluster had fewer N-insertions in productive TCRs than the roughly 670-donor mean. Compared with equally common non-associated chains, HLA-associated TCR beta chains in a later analysis were more clonally expanded and had lower generation probabilities. When HLA alleles, especially DR and DQ, strongly co-occurred, attributing TCR associations to individual alleles was difficult. The presence/absence analyses assumed that sequencing depth was roughly uniform across donors, and that assumption may not be true. The authors suggested that the approach could potentially be generalized to other disease states and immunological phenotypes.

In total, around 600 healthy bone marrow donors made up the cohort. All cohort members were sampled while nominally healthy, although unrecorded immune exposures were likely present. The donor tested CMV seropositive and was one of the 289 seropositive cohort members. A peripheral blood sample was provided by each donor, and peripheral blood mononuclear cells were used for TCR beta sequencing. Genomic DNA was extracted from the blood cell samples with the Qiagen DNeasy Blood Extraction Kit. The germline ends are 12 bases apart after V is trimmed by 6 bases and J by 8 bases. From the cysteine up to the phenylalanine, the CDR3 has a length of 12 residues. Only the CDR3 region is kept as DNA, spanning 36 bases read in frame from base 1. CDR1 and CDR2 were assigned from the germline V gene as MDHEN and SYDVKM. The library relied on the immunoSEQ multiplex PCR assay. For the multiplex PCR, a mixture combining 60 forward primers for TCR Vbeta segments and 13 reverse primers for TCR Jbeta segments was used. The CDR3 region of rearranged TCR beta genes was amplified from genomic DNA with a multiplex PCR assay. The Illumina HiSeq System was used to sequence the amplified TCR beta libraries as 87-base-pair reads. Per the original workflow: A later analysis tallied around 82 million unique TCR beta chains across the 550 to 850 repertoires, and some 10 million of those chains were shared by two or more donors. To remove PCR and sequencing errors, raw reads were error-corrected and collapsed into unique sequences using a nearest-neighbor algorithm that merged closely related sequences. Alignment of CDR3 sequences to IMGT reference sequences was used to assign V, D and J gene segments. For a sequence to be retained, at least a six-nucleotide match to both a V gene segment and a J gene segment was required. A rearrangement was called productive if the CDR3 had no stop codons and remained in frame with V and J, and every other rearrangement was called non-productive. Following IMGT convention, CDR3 was defined as the stretch from the second conserved V-encoded cysteine to the conserved J-encoded phenylalanine. In an earlier analysis of more than 550 of the donors, sequences lacking an unambiguous match to a single V gene segment were excluded. In an earlier analysis of around 590 of the donors, a V segment was called functional when productive rearrangements were above 56.7%, and segregating when the standard deviation between donors exceeded 5%. A statistical classification framework was built to diagnose cytomegalovirus status from the catalog of TCR beta chain sequences. A later analysis assigned V and J genes by comparing TCR nucleotide sequences with IMGT/GENE-DB human TR gene sequences. Using the TCRdist pipeline, a later analysis assigned CDR3 sequences along with most-parsimonious VDJ recombination scenarios. In a later analysis, each TCR beta chain was defined by its CDR3 amino acid sequence together with its V-gene family, and reads lacking a unique V-gene family were excluded. A later analysis removed 550 to 650 highly shared, low-generation-probability nucleotide sequences to deal with suspected cross-contamination and a sequencing artifact. For each public chain, a later analysis derived a clonal expansion index from normalized ranks of inferred template counts within each repertoire. Generation probabilities in a later analysis came from a VDJ recombination model fitted to out-of-frame rearrangements, and those results were checked against IGoR. In a later analysis, hypergeometric tests were used to score TCR-TCR, TCR-HLA and TCR-CMV co-occurrence, with a repertoire-size bias correction applied to TCR pairs. False discovery rates were estimated in a later analysis by permuting HLA or CMV assignments 20 times. In a later analysis, co-occurring TCRs were grouped with DBSCAN, and TCRdist sequence similarity was added when clustering was performed within HLA-allele-positive subsets. Repertoires with fewer than 30,000 or more than 120,000 public chains, plus five repertoires with anomalous nucleotide sharing, were excluded from co-occurrence clustering. Here the immuneACCESS table is served through TCRdb, limited to in-frame sequences with V and J called. Missing clones are a known gap in these copies; in checked studies unresolved V genes cover under half, and the rest lacks a known reason. That table gives V, J and clone size, and the DNA gave D and trimming. This sample has 110,000 to 150,000 clones in its table, and 70% to 80% of those were observed once. The biggest ten clones account for about 2.2% of the sample.

Of note for this clone: The target of this receptor is not known. One base away there is no much larger clone; base qualities are not given.

The rearrangement joined TRBV28 to TRBJ2-3, with TRBD2 tentatively as D gene (6 bases match). This TCR came from a woman aged 55-69 years in good health and CMV-seropositive. The sequenced sample consisted of PBMCs. The nucleotide sequence reads TGTGCCAGCAGCGGGGGATTGGGTACGCAGTATTTT. The encoded protein is CASSGGLGTQYF.